The rows below give T cell receptor beta chains drawn from one sample of a study of somatic mutations in cytotoxic T cells in rheumatoid arthritis. Assay: immunoSEQ multiplex PCR; the TCRdb copy retains only in-frame clones and omits some. The table has 4,400 or so clones, approximately 78% seen once. Sequencing was performed on CD8+ T cells sorted from blood, taken at a follow-up visit. These receptors originate from a man between 35 and 55 years old with rheumatoid arthritis. CDR3s include the opening cysteine and the closing phenylalanine or tryptophan. A D gene is named only where the DNA matches it firmly. For some rows the clone size is stated as once, few or many, or as a class when expanded; others skip it.

j_call,v_call,d_call,clone_size,cdr3_nt,cdr3_aa
TRBJ2-5,TRBV4-3,TRBD1,-,TGCGCCAGCAGGCAGGACAGGGGGTACCAAGAGACCCAGTACTTC,CASRQDRGYQETQYF
TRBJ2-5,TRBV7-8,-,-,TGTGCCAGCAGGGGCTCCGGGGGCCAAGAGACCCAGTACTTC,CASRGSGGQETQYF
TRBJ1-1,TRBV7-9,TRBD1,-,TGTGCCAGCAGGAGGACAGGGAGGAACACTGAAGCTTTCTTT,CASRRTGRNTEAFF
TRBJ2-1,TRBV6-5,-,-,TGTGCCAGCAGTTACTCCGGGTATGAGCAGTTCTTC,CASSYSGYEQFF
TRBJ2-7,TRBV7-9,TRBD1,-,TGTGCCAGCAGGAGACAGGGTAATTTCTACGAGCAGTACTTC,CASRRQGNFYEQYF
TRBJ2-2,TRBV2,-,once,TGTGCCAGCAGCAACCCGGATGTCGGGGAGCTGTTTTTT,CASSNPDVGELFF
TRBJ1-1,TRBV5-4,-,-,TGTGCCAGCAGCTTGGGCCTCGAAGCTTTCTTT,CASSLGLEAFF
TRBJ2-1,TRBV14,TRBD1,-,TGTGCCAGCAGCCAAGACCCGGGACAGGGAGACAATGAGCAGTTCTTC,CASSQDPGQGDNEQFF
TRBJ2-5,TRBV27,TRBD2,-,TGTGCCAGCGGCCGGGCGGGGGGCCAAGAGACCCAGTACTTC,CASGRAGGQETQYF
TRBJ2-2,TRBV10-3,-,once,TGTGCCATCAGAGGGCCTTTGGGTGCAGCGTTGACCGGGGAGCTGTTTTTT,CAIRGPLGAALTGELFF
TRBJ2-7,TRBV28,-,-,TGTGCCAGCAGTTCCCTACCCCAGTCGTTTGGGACCTACGAGCAGTACTTC,CASSSLPQSFGTYEQYF
TRBJ2-3,TRBV6-1,TRBD2,-,TGTGCCAGCAGTGAAGGAGCGGGAAGCACAGATACGCAGTATTTT,CASSEGAGSTDTQYF
TRBJ1-1,TRBV27,-,medium-sized,TGTGCCAGCAGTTTAAGCAGAAGTGGGAACACTGAAGCTTTCTTT,CASSLSRSGNTEAFF
TRBJ1-6,TRBV27,-,medium-sized,TGTGCCAGCAAGTGGAGCTCCTATAATTCACCCCTCCACTTT,CASKWSSYNSPLHF
TRBJ1-2,TRBV4-3,-,few,TGCGCCAGCAGCCAAGGGAACGTCAGATATGGCTACACCTTC,CASSQGNVRYGYTF
TRBJ2-1,TRBV9,TRBD2,-,TGTGCCAGCAGCGGGGGGACTAGCTACAATGAGCAGTTCTTC,CASSGGTSYNEQFF
TRBJ2-7,TRBV4-3,-,-,TGCGCCAGCAGCCCATATGGGGGTTCCTACGAGCAGTACTTC,CASSPYGGSYEQYF
TRBJ2-7,TRBV30,TRBD2,-,TGTGCCTGGAGGGGAGCTATGCGGGAGCTAAACGAGCAGTACTTC,CAWRGAMRELNEQYF
TRBJ2-7,TRBV9,TRBD2,-,TGTGCCAGCAGCCTAGTAGCGGGGGGTTCCGAGCAGTACTTC,CASSLVAGGSEQYF
TRBJ1-1,TRBV7-9,-,-,TGTGCCAGCAGCTTAGCGCGAGGAGCGAACACTGAAGCTTTCTTT,CASSLARGANTEAFF
TRBJ2-1,TRBV30,TRBD2,-,TGTGCCTGGATATCTAGGGCCGGGACTAGCGGGAAACAGCTCTTC,CAWISRAGTSGKQLF
TRBJ2-1,TRBV4-3,-,-,TGCGCCAGCAGCCAAGATCGACTTTCTCCAGGGTGGCAGTTCTTC,CASSQDRLSPGWQFF
TRBJ2-7,TRBV6-1,TRBD2,-,TGTGCCAGCAGTGAAGGACTAGCGGGAGTTTACGAGCAGTACTTC,CASSEGLAGVYEQYF
TRBJ2-7,TRBV4-3,TRBD1,-,TGCGCCAGCAGCCAAGACGCAGGGGGCCCAACCTCCTACGAGCAGTACTTC,CASSQDAGGPTSYEQYF
TRBJ2-5,TRBV6-5,-,large,TGTGCCAGCAGTTCTGGACTATCAAAAAAGACCCAGTACTTC,CASSSGLSKKTQYF
TRBJ2-1,TRBV11-2,TRBD2,-,TGTGCCAGCAGCGGGACTAGCGGGAGGCAGTTCTTC,CASSGTSGRQFF
TRBJ1-6,TRBV6-5,-,-,TGTGCCAGCAGTTACGGGGACGGGTCCAGTTCACCCCTCCACTTT,CASSYGDGSSSPLHF
TRBJ2-7,TRBV28,-,once,TGTGCCAGCAGTTTACTCTACGAGCAGTACTTC,CASSLLYEQYF
TRBJ1-1,TRBV10-2,TRBD1,-,TGCGCCAGCAGTGTGACAGGGAGGATTGAAGCTTTCTTT,CASSVTGRIEAFF
TRBJ2-7,TRBV25-1,-,-,TGTGCCAGCAGTGAAGGTGGGGGAGAAGTTGCGCAGTACTTC,CASSEGGGEVAQYF
TRBJ2-2,TRBV6-5,TRBD2,-,TGTGCCAGCAGACCGGGACTAGCGGGACCCGGGGAGCTGTTTTTT,CASRPGLAGPGELFF
TRBJ2-7,TRBV5-1,TRBD1,-,TGCGCCAGCAGCTTGGATCCGGGACAGGGGTGGGAGCAGTACTTC,CASSLDPGQGWEQYF
TRBJ1-5,TRBV10-3,-,-,TGTGCCATCAGCAATGACATAGCCATCCATCAGCCCCAGCATTTT,CAISNDIAIHQPQHF
TRBJ1-6,TRBV4-1,-,-,TGCGCCAGCAGCCAATTTTTTTTGACCCCGAATTCACCCCTCCACTTT,CASSQFFLTPNSPLHF
TRBJ2-3,TRBV5-8,TRBD2,-,TGTGCCAGCAGCTTCGGACTAGCGGGAGAGACAGATACGCAGTATTTT,CASSFGLAGETDTQYF
TRBJ2-3,TRBV27,-,once,TGTGCCAGCAGTTTCTCTAATAAGGGCACAGATACGCAGTATTTT,CASSFSNKGTDTQYF
TRBJ2-3,TRBV28,TRBD1,once,TGTGCCAGCAGTTTATACAGGGGAAGCACAGATACGCAGTATTTT,CASSLYRGSTDTQYF
TRBJ2-7,TRBV5-6,TRBD1,-,TGTGCCAGCAGCTTGGCAGGACAGGCGGGCGACTACGAGCAGTACTTC,CASSLAGQAGDYEQYF
TRBJ1-2,TRBV6-4,TRBD1,medium-sized,TGTGCCAGCAGTGAAGGACAGGGGGAGAGGAGTGGCTACACCTTC,CASSEGQGERSGYTF
TRBJ1-1,TRBV6-1,-,-,TGTGCCAGCAGTGAGGGGGAGCTTGAAGCTTTCTTT,CASSEGELEAFF
TRBJ2-7,TRBV4-3,-,-,TGCGCCAGCAGCCAAGACATTGGGGCGGTTTACGAGCAGTACTTC,CASSQDIGAVYEQYF
TRBJ2-1,TRBV6-1,TRBD1,-,TGTGCCAGCAGTGAAGGGACAGGGGGTTACAATGAGCAGTTCTTC,CASSEGTGGYNEQFF
TRBJ2-5,TRBV2,TRBD2,-,TGTGCCAGCAGTGAAGGATTTGGACTAGCGGTCCAAGAGACCCAGTACTTC,CASSEGFGLAVQETQYF
TRBJ1-2,TRBV14,-,-,TGTGCCAGCAGCCAAAAGGCGGGACGGCTAACTAACTATGGCTACACCTTC,CASSQKAGRLTNYGYTF
TRBJ2-1,TRBV9,TRBD2,-,TGTGCCAGCAGCAATAATCTAGCGGGAGGGCCGAGTGAGCAGTTCTTC,CASSNNLAGGPSEQFF
TRBJ2-7,TRBV6-1,-,-,TGTGCCAGCAGTGTCGGCGGAGAGACCTACGAGCAGTACTTC,CASSVGGETYEQYF
TRBJ2-7,TRBV6-1,-,few,TGTGCCAGCAGTGAAAGCGTTCAGGTATTCGAGCAGTACTTC,CASSESVQVFEQYF
TRBJ2-3,TRBV6-4,TRBD2,-,TGTGCCAGCAGTGAGATGCGGGAGGGATCCACCACAGATACGCAGTATTTT,CASSEMREGSTTDTQYF
TRBJ1-1,TRBV7-9,-,-,TGTGCCAGCAGCTTACTGGCGGGGCCGGCTGAAGCTTTCTTT,CASSLLAGPAEAFF
TRBJ2-7,TRBV4-3,TRBD2,hyperexpanded,TGCGCCAGCAGCCAATCTTCTAGCGGGAGCTACGAGCAGTACTTC,CASSQSSSGSYEQYF
TRBJ2-7,TRBV5-6,-,-,TGTGCCAGCAGCTTCGATTACGAGCAGTACTTC,CASSFDYEQYF
TRBJ2-3,TRBV19,TRBD2,-,TGTGCCAGTAGTATCCCTGCTAGCGGGTTGGGTGATACGCAGTATTTT,CASSIPASGLGDTQYF